The source of this TCR beta chain is a study of identical twins. MiXCR, applied by TCRdb to the 5' RACE reads, yields one record per CDR3 protein. Among 350,000 to 600,000 distinct CDR3 sequences, 12% to 15% were seen once, and the ten largest hold 0.52%. This clonotype was found a few times. The germline CDR1 and CDR2 sequences are MNHNS and SASEGT. This CDR3 spans 13 amino acids. The V and J ends lost 5 bases and 5 bases, in that order; junction bases with no gene match: 4. These same data were also listed under a study on yellow fever vaccine responses in identical twins.

This sequence originates from a woman aged 18-29 years in good health. Source material: CD4+ T cells sorted from blood. The chain links TRBV6-1 to TRBJ2-3, with 7 bases matching TRBD1. For the CDR3, the DNA is TGTGCCAGCAGTAGAGGGGACAGAGATACGCAGTATTTT. This encodes CASSRGDRDTQYF.